Reported below is one T cell receptor beta chain. Antigen unknown. A single record per CDR3 protein comes from TCRdb applying MiXCR to the reads. The data contain fewer than 300,000 distinct CDR3 sequences, about a quarter of them seen just once; the ten biggest clones take up approximately 15%. This sample stems from a study of T cell repertoires in cytomegalovirus infection. As for the study in general: TCR beta signatures that were public indicated CMV infection and matching HLA type. Findings and limits, study-wide: Clonotype analysis showed dominance of the ex vivo response by HLA-C-restricted CMV-specific TCR beta clonotypes.

The CDR3 loop spans 13 amino acids. Per germline, CDR1 DFQATT and CDR2 SNEGSKA (reference sequence). V dropped 5 bases and J dropped 5 bases, with 12 bases sitting between them. The chain couples TRBV20-1 to TRBJ1-4; D perhaps matches TRBD1 (5 bases). The sequence was obtained from a human donor in good health (CMV status not recorded). Some clones in this sample may be carry-over from other donors' samples. Sequencing input: PBMCs. The CDR3: CSAPGPVNEKLFF. In DNA form, the CDR3 reads TGCAGTGCTCCGGGACCAGTAAATGAAAAACTGTTTTTT.